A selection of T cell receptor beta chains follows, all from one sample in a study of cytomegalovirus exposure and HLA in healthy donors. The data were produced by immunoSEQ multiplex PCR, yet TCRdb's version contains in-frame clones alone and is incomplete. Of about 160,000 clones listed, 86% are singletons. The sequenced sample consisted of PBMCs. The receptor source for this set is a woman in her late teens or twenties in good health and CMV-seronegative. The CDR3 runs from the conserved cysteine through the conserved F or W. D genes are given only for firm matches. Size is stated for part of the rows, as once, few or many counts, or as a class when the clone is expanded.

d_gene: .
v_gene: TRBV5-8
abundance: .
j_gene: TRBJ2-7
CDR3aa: CASSFTPSMGLSYEQYF
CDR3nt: TGTGCCAGCAGCTTTACCCCCTCGATGGGACTTTCCTACGAGCAGTACTTC

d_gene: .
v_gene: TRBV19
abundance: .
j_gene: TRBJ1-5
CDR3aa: CASSGDSYSNQPQHF
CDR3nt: TGTGCCAGTAGTGGCGACAGTTATAGCAATCAGCCCCAGCATTTT

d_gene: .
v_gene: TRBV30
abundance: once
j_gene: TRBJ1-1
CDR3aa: CAWSPTEVAFF
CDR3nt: TGTGCCTGGAGCCCGACTGAAGTGGCTTTCTTT

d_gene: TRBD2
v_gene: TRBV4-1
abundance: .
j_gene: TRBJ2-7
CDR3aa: CASSQGWTSDYEQYF
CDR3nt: TGCGCCAGCAGCCAAGGGTGGACTAGCGACTACGAGCAGTACTTC

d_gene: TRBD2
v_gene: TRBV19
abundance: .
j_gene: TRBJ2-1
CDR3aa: CASSIARTSGFNEQFF
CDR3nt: TGTGCCAGTAGTATAGCAAGGACTAGCGGTTTCAATGAGCAGTTCTTC

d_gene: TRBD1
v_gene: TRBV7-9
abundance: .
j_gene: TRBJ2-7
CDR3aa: CASSSGTGRGYEQYF
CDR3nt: TGTGCCAGCAGCTCCGGGACAGGGAGGGGGTACGAGCAGTACTTC

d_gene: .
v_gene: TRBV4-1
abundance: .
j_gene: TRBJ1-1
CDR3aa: CASSRGTEAFF
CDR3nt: TGCGCCAGCAGCCGAGGAACTGAAGCTTTCTTT

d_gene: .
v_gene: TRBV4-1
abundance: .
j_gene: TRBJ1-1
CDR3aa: CASSQEARGSEAFF
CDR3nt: TGCGCCAGCAGCCAAGAGGCCAGGGGAAGCGAAGCTTTCTTT

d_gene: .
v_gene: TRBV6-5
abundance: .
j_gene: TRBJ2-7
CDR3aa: CASRRQATLNEQYF
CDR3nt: TGTGCCAGCAGGAGACAGGCGACCCTTAACGAGCAGTACTTC

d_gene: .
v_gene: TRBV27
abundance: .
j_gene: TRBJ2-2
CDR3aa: CASTRDRDGELFF
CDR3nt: TGTGCCAGCACGCGGGATCGGGACGGGGAGCTGTTTTTT

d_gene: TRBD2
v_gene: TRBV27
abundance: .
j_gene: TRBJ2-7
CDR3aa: CASSLTFPGTSDEQYF
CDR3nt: TGTGCCAGCAGTTTAACCTTCCCCGGGACTAGCGACGAGCAGTACTTC

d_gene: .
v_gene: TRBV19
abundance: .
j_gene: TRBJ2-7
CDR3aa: CASSSRQGPRYEQYF
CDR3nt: TGTGCCAGTAGTTCCCGGCAGGGCCCACGCTACGAGCAGTACTTC

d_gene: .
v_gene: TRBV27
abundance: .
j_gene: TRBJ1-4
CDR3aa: CASRPVSNMVEKLFF
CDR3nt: TGTGCCAGCAGGCCCGTGTCGAATATGGTAGAGAAACTGTTTTTT

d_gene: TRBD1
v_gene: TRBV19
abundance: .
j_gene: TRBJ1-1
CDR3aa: CATSRDRGNTEAFF
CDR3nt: TGTGCCACCTCCCGGGACAGGGGGAACACTGAAGCTTTCTTT

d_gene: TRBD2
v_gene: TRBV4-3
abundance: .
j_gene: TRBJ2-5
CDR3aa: CASSQDMGGETQYF
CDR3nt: TGCGCCAGCAGCCAAGATATGGGGGGGGAGACCCAGTACTTC

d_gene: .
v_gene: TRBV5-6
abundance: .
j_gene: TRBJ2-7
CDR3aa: CASSLYREGYEQYF
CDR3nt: TGTGCCAGCAGCTTGTACAGGGAAGGGTACGAGCAGTACTTC

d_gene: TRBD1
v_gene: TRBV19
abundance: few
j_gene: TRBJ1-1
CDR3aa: CASSMWTGTEAFF
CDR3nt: TGTGCCAGTAGTATGTGGACAGGGACTGAAGCTTTCTTT

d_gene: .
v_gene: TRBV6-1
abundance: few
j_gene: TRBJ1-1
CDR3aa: CASKPLTENTEAFF
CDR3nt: TGTGCCAGCAAGCCGCTGACAGAGAACACTGAAGCTTTCTTT

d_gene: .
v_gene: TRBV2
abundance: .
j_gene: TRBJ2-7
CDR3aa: CASSGNRPYEQYF
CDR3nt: TGTGCCAGCAGTGGGAACAGACCCTACGAGCAGTACTTC

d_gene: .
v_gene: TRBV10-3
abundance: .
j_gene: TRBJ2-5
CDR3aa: CAISARGETQYF
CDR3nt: TGTGCCATCAGTGCCCGAGGAGAGACCCAGTACTTC

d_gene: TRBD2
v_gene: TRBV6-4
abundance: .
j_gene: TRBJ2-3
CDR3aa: CASSDSEREATDTQYF
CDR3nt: TGTGCCAGCAGTGACTCAGAGCGGGAGGCCACAGATACGCAGTATTTT

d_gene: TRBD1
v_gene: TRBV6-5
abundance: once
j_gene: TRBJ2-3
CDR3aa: CASGTGGAFIDTQYF
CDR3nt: TGTGCCAGCGGGACAGGGGGCGCCTTCATAGATACGCAGTATTTT

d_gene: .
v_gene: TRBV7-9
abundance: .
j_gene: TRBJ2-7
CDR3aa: CASSSSQGQFYEQYF
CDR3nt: TGTGCCAGCAGCTCATCCCAGGGACAATTCTACGAGCAGTACTTC

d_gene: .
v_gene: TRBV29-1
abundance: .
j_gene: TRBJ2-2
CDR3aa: CSIGQQGGELFF
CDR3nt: TGCAGCATTGGACAGCAGGGCGGGGAGCTGTTTTTT

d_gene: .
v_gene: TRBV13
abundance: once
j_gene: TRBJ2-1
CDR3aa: CASRTLRNEQFF
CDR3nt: TGTGCCAGCAGAACCTTGCGCAATGAGCAGTTCTTC

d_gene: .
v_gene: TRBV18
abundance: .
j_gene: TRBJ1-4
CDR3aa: CASSPAGEKLFF
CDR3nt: TGTGCCAGCTCACCAGCGGGTGAAAAACTGTTTTTT

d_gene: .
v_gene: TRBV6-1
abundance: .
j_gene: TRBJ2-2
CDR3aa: CASRGTGELFF
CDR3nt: TGTGCCAGCCGGGGAACCGGGGAGCTGTTTTTT

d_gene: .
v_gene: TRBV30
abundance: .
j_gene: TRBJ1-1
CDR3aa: CAWSVIPPTEAFF
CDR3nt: TGTGCCTGGAGTGTAATCCCCCCGACTGAAGCTTTCTTT

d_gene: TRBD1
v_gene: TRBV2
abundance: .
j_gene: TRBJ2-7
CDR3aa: CASQGQGAGRSYEQYF
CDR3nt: TGTGCCAGTCAAGGACAGGGGGCAGGAAGGTCCTACGAGCAGTACTTC

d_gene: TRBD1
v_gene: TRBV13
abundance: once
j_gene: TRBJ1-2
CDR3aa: CASSLDRGSGYTF
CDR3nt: TGTGCCAGCAGCTTAGACAGGGGGAGCGGCTACACCTTC

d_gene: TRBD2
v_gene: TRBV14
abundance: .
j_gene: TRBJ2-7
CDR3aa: CASSQEGALAGAYEQYF
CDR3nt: TGTGCCAGCAGCCAAGAAGGAGCGCTAGCGGGAGCCTACGAGCAGTACTTC

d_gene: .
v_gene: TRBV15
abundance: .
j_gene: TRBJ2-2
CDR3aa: CATSSLASRVGTGELFF
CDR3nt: TGTGCCACCAGCAGCCTAGCCTCTAGAGTAGGCACCGGGGAGCTGTTTTTT

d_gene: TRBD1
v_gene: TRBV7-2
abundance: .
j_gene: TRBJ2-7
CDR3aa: CASSSRTVGTGEQYF
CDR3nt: TGTGCCAGCAGCTCAAGGACAGTAGGGACAGGGGAGCAGTACTTC

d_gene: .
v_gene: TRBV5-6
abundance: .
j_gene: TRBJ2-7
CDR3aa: CASNIAPGTTYEQYF
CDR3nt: TGTGCCAGCAACATTGCCCCAGGTACGACCTACGAGCAGTACTTC

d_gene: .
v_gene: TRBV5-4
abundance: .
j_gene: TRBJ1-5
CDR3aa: CASSSSGFNQPQHF
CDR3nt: TGTGCCAGCAGCTCCTCAGGGTTCAATCAGCCCCAGCATTTT

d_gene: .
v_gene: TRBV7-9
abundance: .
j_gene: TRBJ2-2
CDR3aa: CAIPDWNTGELFF
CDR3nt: TGTGCCATCCCGGACTGGAACACCGGGGAGCTGTTTTTT

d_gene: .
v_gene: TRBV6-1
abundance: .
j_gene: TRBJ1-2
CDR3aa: CASSEIRHQDNYGYTF
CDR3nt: TGTGCCAGCAGTGAGATACGACACCAGGATAACTATGGCTACACCTTC

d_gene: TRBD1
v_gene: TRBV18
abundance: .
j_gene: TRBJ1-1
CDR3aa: CASSPRNYAKTGFGDTEAFF
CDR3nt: TGTGCCAGCTCACCACGAAATTACGCGAAGACAGGGTTCGGTGACACTGAAGCTTTCTTT

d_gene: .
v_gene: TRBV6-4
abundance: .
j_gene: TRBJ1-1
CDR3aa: CASSDNQYTEAFF
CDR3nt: TGTGCCAGCAGTGACAACCAGTACACTGAAGCTTTCTTT

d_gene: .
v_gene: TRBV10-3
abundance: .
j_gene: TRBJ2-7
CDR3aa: CAISETGKYEQYF
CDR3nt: TGTGCCATCAGTGAGACAGGGAAGTACGAGCAGTACTTC

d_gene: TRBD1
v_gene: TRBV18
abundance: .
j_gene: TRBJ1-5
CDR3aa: CASSPTQGAGDQPQHF
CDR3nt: TGTGCCAGCTCCCCTACTCAGGGGGCAGGGGATCAGCCCCAGCATTTT

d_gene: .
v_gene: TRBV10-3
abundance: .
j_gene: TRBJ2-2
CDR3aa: CAISGLANTGELFF
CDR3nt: TGTGCCATATCGGGACTTGCGAACACCGGGGAGCTGTTTTTT

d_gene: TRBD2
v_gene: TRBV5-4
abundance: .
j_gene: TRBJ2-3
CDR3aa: CASSPGTSKGSDTQYF
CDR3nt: TGTGCCAGCAGCCCCGGGACTAGTAAAGGCAGCGATACGCAGTATTTT

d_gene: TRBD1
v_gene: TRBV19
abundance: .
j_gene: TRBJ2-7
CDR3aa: CASSIDRGRFYEQYF
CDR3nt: TGTGCCAGTAGTATCGACAGGGGTAGATTCTACGAGCAGTACTTC

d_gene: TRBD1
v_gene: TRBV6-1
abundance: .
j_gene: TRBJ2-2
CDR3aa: CASIPGTANTGELFF
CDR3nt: TGTGCCAGCATTCCCGGGACAGCGAACACCGGGGAGCTGTTTTTT

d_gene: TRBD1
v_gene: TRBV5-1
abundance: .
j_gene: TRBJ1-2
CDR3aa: CASSDVGTALYGYTF
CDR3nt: TGCGCCAGCAGCGATGTCGGGACAGCCCTCTATGGCTACACCTTC

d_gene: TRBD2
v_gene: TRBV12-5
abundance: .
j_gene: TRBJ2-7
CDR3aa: CASGLGGSSYEQYF
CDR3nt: TGTGCTAGTGGTTTGGGCGGGAGCTCCTACGAGCAGTACTTC

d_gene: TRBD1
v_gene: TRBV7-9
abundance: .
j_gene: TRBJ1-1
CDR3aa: CASAAIGGGLTEAFF
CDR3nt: TGTGCCAGCGCAGCAATAGGAGGGGGCCTCACTGAAGCTTTCTTT

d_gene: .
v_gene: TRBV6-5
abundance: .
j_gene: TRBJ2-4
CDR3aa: CASRQALTLNIQYF
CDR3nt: TGTGCCAGCCGACAGGCACTTACTCTAAACATTCAGTACTTC

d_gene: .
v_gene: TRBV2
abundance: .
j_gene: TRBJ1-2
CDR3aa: CASSEARGFNYGYTF
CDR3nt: TGTGCCAGCAGTGAGGCCAGGGGATTTAACTATGGCTACACCTTC

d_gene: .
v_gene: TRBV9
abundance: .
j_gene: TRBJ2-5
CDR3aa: CASSVRVIGETQYF
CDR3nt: TGTGCCAGCAGCGTCAGGGTGATCGGAGAGACCCAGTACTTC

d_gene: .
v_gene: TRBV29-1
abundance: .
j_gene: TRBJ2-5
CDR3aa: CSSGQQETQYF
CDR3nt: TGCAGCTCCGGACAGCAAGAGACCCAGTACTTC

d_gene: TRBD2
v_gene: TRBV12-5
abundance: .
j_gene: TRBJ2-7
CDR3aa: CASGLVYLAGGPFEQYF
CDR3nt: TGTGCTAGTGGTTTGGTATACCTAGCGGGAGGGCCGTTCGAGCAGTACTTC

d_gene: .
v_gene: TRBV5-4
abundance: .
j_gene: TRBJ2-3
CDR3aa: CASSRGASGSTDTQYF
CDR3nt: TGTGCCAGCAGCCGGGGGGCTAGCGGTAGCACAGATACGCAGTATTTT